This T cell receptor (beta chain) was observed in a study of shared T cell receptors in the human thymus (dated by TCRdb to the early 2020s). With respect to the entire study: The study examined how self-reactive, shared T-cell receptor alpha chains are generated in the human thymus.

Comment on this clone: The antigen it recognizes is unknown. Base-call qualities are not available, and no considerably larger clone is one nucleotide away.

Trimming costs V 2 bases and J 2 bases, and their ends lie 13 bases apart. The CDR3 covers 16 residues, taking in both the cysteine and the phenylalanine. Only the CDR3 region is kept as DNA, spanning 48 bases read in frame from base 1. Per the germline V gene, MDHEN is the CDR1 and SYDVKM is the CDR2. Receptors were amplified or captured by the immunoSEQ multiplex PCR assay. The table comes from immuneACCESS by way of TCRdb, which keeps in-frame sequences with V and J called. Part of the clones is missing from these tables; in studies checked, under half for an unresolved V gene and the rest for unknown reasons. This sample lists hundreds of thousands of clones; around 87% were detected once. The leading ten clones occupy 0.009% to 0.0095% of the sample. A further study also used this sample, focusing on human thymus T cells. The second study reports: Donors were immunologically healthy infants undergoing open corrective cardiac surgery for congenital heart defects in Finland. Thymus tissue was obtained as surgical resects removed during corrective cardiac surgery. Biased V and J gene segment usage appeared to be present in both thymic and peripheral blood repertoires. The related research reported highly overlapping thymic TCR repertoires among unrelated individuals. The study described the TCR alpha and beta repertoires in under ten infant thymus samples and a handful of matching peripheral blood samples. The infant donors were about 7 to 250 days old, and the cohort included several males and a couple of females. Thymocytes were released mechanically from tissue and stored at -70 °C as pellets of about 9-32 million cells. Genomic DNA was extracted from frozen cell pellets with a QIAsymphony instrument. TCRB and TCRAD loci were amplified from a standardized quantity of quality-controlled genomic DNA using the immunoSEQ multiplex PCR assay. The amplicons covered the V(D)J region and were long enough to include the CDR3 and to identify the V and J genes. The amplicons were sequenced on an Illumina platform via the commercial immunoSEQ service. Primer bias and sequencing errors were corrected as previously described, and TCRAD and TCRB were defined on the basis of the IMGT database. Analysis of the repertoires was done with immunoSEQ Analyzer 3.0 and VDJTools and included basic statistics, V/J segment usage, diversity estimates, rarefaction and pairwise overlap. Diversity was estimated using the Chao1, ChaoE, Efron-Thisted, Shannon and inverse Simpson indices, and was also estimated on datasets down-sampled to the size of the smallest sample. Repertoire overlap was assessed by strict matching of CDR3 nucleotide sequence, V gene and J gene, and clustering was done by Jaccard-based multidimensional scaling. On average, thymus samples yielded 750,000 to 1,000,000 unique TCRB clonotypes, whereas blood samples yielded roughly 81,000.

The chain uses TRBV28 and TRBJ1-5; a confident D gene designation cannot be given. The receptor was isolated from a boy less than two years old with a congenital heart defect. Donor details come from another sample of the same person, matched by shared clones. What was sequenced was thymocytes. Read as DNA, the sequence is TGTGCCAGCAGTTTAGAGCGCCCCGGGGGCAATCAGCCCCAGCATTTT. Its coded protein is CASSLERPGGNQPQHF. With the portions outside the CDR3 filled from the reference TRBV28 and TRBJ1-5 genes, the complete variable region becomes DVKVTQSSRYLVKRTGEKVFLECVQDMDHENMFWYRQDPGLGLRLIYFSYDVKMKEKGDIPEGYSVSREKKERFSLILESASTNQTSMYLCASSLERPGGNQPQHFGDGTRLSIL.